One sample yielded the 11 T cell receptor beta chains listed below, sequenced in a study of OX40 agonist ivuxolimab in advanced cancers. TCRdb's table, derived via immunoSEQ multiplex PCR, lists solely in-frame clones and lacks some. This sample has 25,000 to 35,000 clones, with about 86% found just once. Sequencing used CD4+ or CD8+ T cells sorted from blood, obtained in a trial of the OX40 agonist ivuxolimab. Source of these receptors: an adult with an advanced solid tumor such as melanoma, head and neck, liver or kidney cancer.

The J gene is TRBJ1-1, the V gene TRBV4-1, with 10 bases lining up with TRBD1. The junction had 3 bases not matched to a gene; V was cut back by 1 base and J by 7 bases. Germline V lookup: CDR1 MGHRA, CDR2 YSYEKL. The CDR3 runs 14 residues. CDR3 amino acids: CASSQGGQGIEAFF. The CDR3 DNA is TGCGCCAGCAGCCAAGGGGGACAGGGGATTGAAGCTTTCTTT.

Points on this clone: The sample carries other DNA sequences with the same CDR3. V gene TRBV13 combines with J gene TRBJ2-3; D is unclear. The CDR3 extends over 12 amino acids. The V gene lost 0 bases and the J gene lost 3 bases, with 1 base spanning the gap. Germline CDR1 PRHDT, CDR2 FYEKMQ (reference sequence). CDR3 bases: TGTGCCAGCAGCTTAGGGACAGATACGCAGTATTTT. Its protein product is CASSLGTDTQYF.

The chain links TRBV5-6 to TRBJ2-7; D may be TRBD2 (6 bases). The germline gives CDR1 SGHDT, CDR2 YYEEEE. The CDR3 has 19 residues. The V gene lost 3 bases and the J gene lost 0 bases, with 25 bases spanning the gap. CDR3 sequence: CASSCPGWGKRASSYEQYF. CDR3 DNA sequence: TGTGCCAGCAGCTGTCCGGGGTGGGGGAAGCGGGCCAGCTCCTACGAGCAGTACTTC. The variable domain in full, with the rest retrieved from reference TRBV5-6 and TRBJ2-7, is DAGVTQSPTHLIKTRGQQVTLRCSPKSGHDTVSWYQQALGQGPQFIFQYYEEEERQRGNFPDRFSGHQFPNYSSELNVNALLLGDSALYLCASSCPGWGKRASSYEQYFGPGTRLTVT.

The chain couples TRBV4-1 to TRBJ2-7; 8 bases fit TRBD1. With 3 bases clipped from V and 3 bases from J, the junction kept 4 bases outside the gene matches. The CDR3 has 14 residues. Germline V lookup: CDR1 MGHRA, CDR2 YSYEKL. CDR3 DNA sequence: TGCGCCAGCAGCCATCGGACAGGGCGCTACGAGCAGTACTTC. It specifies CASSHRTGRYEQYF.

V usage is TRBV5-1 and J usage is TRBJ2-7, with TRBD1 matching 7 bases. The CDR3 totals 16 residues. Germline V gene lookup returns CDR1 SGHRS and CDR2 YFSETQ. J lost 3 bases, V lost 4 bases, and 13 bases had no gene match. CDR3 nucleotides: TGCGCCAGCAGCCCGGCAGGGGCAGGGGGTATCTACGAGCAGTACTTC. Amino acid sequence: CASSPAGAGGIYEQYF.

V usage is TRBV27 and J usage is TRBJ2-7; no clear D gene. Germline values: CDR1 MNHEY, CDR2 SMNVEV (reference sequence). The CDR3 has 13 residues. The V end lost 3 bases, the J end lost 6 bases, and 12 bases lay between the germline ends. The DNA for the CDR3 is TGTGCCAGCAGTTTGACGGGTACAAGCGAGCAGTACTTC. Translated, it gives CASSLTGTSEQYF.

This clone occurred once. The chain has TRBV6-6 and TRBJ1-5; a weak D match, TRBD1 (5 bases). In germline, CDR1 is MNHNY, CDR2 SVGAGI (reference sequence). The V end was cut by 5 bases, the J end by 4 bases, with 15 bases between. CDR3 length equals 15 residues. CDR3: CASSIGQGLNQPQHF. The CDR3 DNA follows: TGTGCCAGCAGTATAGGGCAGGGATTGAATCAGCCCCAGCATTTT.

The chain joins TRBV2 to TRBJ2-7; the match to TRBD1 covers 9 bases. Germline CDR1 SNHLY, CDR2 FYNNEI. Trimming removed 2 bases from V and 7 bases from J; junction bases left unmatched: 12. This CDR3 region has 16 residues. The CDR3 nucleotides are TGTGCCAGCAGTGAATCGAACCGGGACAGGGTTTTAGAGCAGTACTTC. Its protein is CASSESNRDRVLEQYF.

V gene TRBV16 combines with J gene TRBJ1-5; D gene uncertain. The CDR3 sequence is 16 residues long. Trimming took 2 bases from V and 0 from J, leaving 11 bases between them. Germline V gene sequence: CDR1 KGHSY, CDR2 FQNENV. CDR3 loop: CASSQPESNSNQPQHF. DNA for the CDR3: TGTGCCAGCAGCCAACCGGAGTCTAATAGCAATCAGCCCCAGCATTTT.

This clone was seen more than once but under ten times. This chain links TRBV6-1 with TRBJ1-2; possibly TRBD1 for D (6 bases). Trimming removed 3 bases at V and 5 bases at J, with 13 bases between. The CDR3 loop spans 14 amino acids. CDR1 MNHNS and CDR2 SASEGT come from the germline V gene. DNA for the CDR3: TGTGCCAGCAGTGAGTTCAGGGGTGGATATGGCTACACCTTC. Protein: CASSEFRGGYGYTF.

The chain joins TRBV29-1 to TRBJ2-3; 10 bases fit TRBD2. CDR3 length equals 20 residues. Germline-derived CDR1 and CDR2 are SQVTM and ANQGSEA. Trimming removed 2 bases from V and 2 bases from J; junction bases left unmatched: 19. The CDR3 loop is CSVEQVEAGGLFGITDTQYF. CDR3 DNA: TGCAGCGTTGAACAGGTGGAAGCGGGGGGGCTTTTCGGGATCACAGATACGCAGTATTTT.